The clone carrying this T cell receptor beta chain was picked up a small number of times. Deletions cut 3 bases from V and 9 bases from J, with 18 bases between. CDR1 and CDR2 from the germline V gene are SGHTA and FQGNSA. The CDR3 has 16 residues. This record comes from a study of blood T cells in healthy people across ages. Looking at the study overall: Capturing about one barcoded beta molecule per two T cells was achieved by template switching.

Through a sample-barcoded 5' primer and a J-beta primer mix, a second PCR was run for about 6 to 11 cycles. The template-switch adaptor was a 5' adaptor with 12 random nucleotides. It tagged each cDNA molecule. TCRdb used MiXCR to reprocess the 5' RACE reads, holding one entry per CDR3 protein. The table lists about 840,000 distinct CDR3 sequences, roughly 29% of them singletons. This sample was also put to use in a study of T cells of mothers and their children. That source reports: Once extracted, all RNA went into cDNA synthesis at approximately 1.6 ug per 15 ul. Slightly higher but non-significant overlap marked related mother-child pairs versus unrelated pairs.

The source of this sequence is a woman aged 40 to 55 in good health. Sequenced input: blood. V and J are TRBV7-2 and TRBJ1-6, with D possibly matching TRBD1 (5 bases). CDR3 protein: CASSFETAGFGSPLHF. The CDR3 DNA follows: TGTGCCAGCAGCTTTGAGACGGCAGGGTTCGGTTCACCCCTCCACTTT.